The entry that follows covers one T cell receptor (beta chain) sequence. Its antigen is still unknown. No base quality values were provided; no much bigger clone lies one nucleotide off. Using the deep immunoSEQ assay, TCR CDR3 regions were amplified from genomic DNA by multiplex PCR. Genomic DNA extracted from each cell subset was distributed evenly over all wells of several immunoSEQ 96-well plates, and each plate served as one replicate. For sorted subsets, about 0.2 ug genomic DNA, equal to some 28,000 T cell genomes, was loaded into each replicate PCR. Purified libraries were quantified with a Qubit 3.0 fluorometer, sized on a Bioanalyzer 2100, and re-quantified with the KAPA Library Quantification kit. Every immunoSEQ 96-well plate was sequenced on a dedicated single-read 150-cycle Illumina NextSeq 550 flow cell. As for the original processing: Because the immunoSEQ output held only junctional sequences and lacked quality scores, the filtering could not match the filtering applied to full-length reads. To assign V/J genes and CDR3, sequences were annotated using PyIR, a Python wrapper for IgBLAST v1.9, with IMGT germline references. Reads were removed for weak V/J assignments (E-value above 1e-6), missing CDR3, stop codons, out-of-frame junctions, or ambiguous translated residues. A V3J clonotype was defined by an identical inferred V gene, J gene, and CDR3 amino acid sequence. To compute the percentage overlap between repertoires, the number of shared unique clonotypes was divided by the size of the smaller repertoire. Richness of each repertoire was evaluated using RTK rarefaction, the Chao1 estimator, and Recon v2.1 estimates of unobserved clonotypes. For all TCRbeta clonotypes obtained by the gDNA method from a handful of donors, generation probabilities were computed with OLGA. TCRdb holds this immuneACCESS table with in-frame rearrangements only. Some clones are missing; in checked studies, unresolved V genes explain under half, and the rest has no known cause. For V, J and clone size, that table is used; D and trimming come from the DNA. For this sample the table gives under 750,000 clones, of which 55% to 80% were detected only once. Jointly, the top ten make up about 1.7% of the sample.

This record belongs to a study of shared clonotypes between healthy human individuals (dated by TCRdb to about 2020). In the study overall: The cohort included three men and a couple of women between 18 and 49 years of age. To estimate repertoire size and how much clonotypes are shared between individuals, the study performed deep sequencing of blood TCR repertoires from roughly five healthy adults. Each donor's leukapheresis produced roughly between about 0.9 and 9.5 billion PBMCs. For each donor, CD4 naive and CD4 memory were each given three plates, CD8 naive was given two plates, and CD8 memory was given one plate. Libraries were prepared and TCR repertoires were sequenced by different laboratories using diverse techniques, in order to increase sequencing depth and limit assay-specific biases.

Healthy HIV-negative adults with no recently reported acute infections or vaccinations were included as donors. All donors were Caucasian adults living in Nashville, Tennessee, USA. Magnetic negative selection was used to enrich CD4+ T cells, after which naive cells were positively selected on CD45RA and the negative fraction became the memory subset. Blood was collected by leukapheresis, and PBMCs were isolated by Ficoll-Histopaque density gradient centrifugation and then cryopreserved in liquid nitrogen vapor phase. Analytical flow cytometry was used to check the purity and quantity of each magnetically sorted T cell population. Each sorted fraction had its genomic DNA isolated and then quantified by UV absorbance on a Nanodrop 2000c. Taken from the germline V gene, the CDR1 and CDR2 loops are SNHLY and FYNNEI. A distance of 14 bases separates the germline ends of V and J, which lose 7 bases and 3 bases respectively. The CDR3 goes from the cysteine to the phenylalanine over 14 residues. The entry retains the CDR3 DNA only, 42 bases that are in frame from base 1.

General findings and caveats noted by the study authors: Sharing across several donors was observed for about 5% of naive CD4, under 4% of naive CD8, 2% to 2.5% of memory CD4, and about 0.4% of memory CD8 clonotypes. Sampling was restricted to blood, and TCR repertoires in tissue are likely to differ from TCR repertoires in blood. Because the study included only a small number of donors, the genetic and exposure-history diversity represented was limited. Even with the large sequencing depth, rarefaction of the sorted-subset datasets indicated that sequencing was incomplete. Compared with non-shared clonotypes, clonotypes shared by all four sorted-subset donors had higher generation probabilities. Naive subsets generally had larger estimated clonotype richness than memory subsets. Pairwise subsampling led to the expectation that sequencing depth would affect the degree of clonotype sharing among donors.

The receptor was isolated from a woman in her 30s in good health. The rearrangement joined TRBV2 to TRBJ2-3; a tentative D match to TRBD2 spans 7 bases. Sequenced input: memory CD4+ T cells sorted from blood. This sample's cell subset or site label indicates: CD45RA-negative fraction. CDR3 sequence: CASNREGLTDTQYF. Here is the DNA: TGTGCCAGCAACAGGGAGGGCCTTACAGATACGCAGTATTTT.